Given below is one TCR beta chain in context. What it recognizes is unknown. This record comes from a study of cytomegalovirus exposure and HLA in healthy donors. Study details: Inside one of the first data releases sat around 86 million unique TCRs taken from HLA-typed donors.

V lost 3 bases and J lost 5, with 10 bases in between. Germline-derived CDR1 and CDR2 are MNHNS and SASEGT. This CDR3 has 13 residues. With 60 Vbeta and 13 Jbeta primers, the PCR was carried out. TCRdb keeps only in-frame clones here, not all; method: immunoSEQ multiplex PCR. In the table there are roughly 200,000 clones, roughly 80% of which are singletons. Study-level findings and limits: As a later analysis revealed, most CMV-associated TCR beta chains appeared HLA-restricted. While the bulk of TCR sequences proved rare, some public TCRs turned up in many donors.

This receptor was identified in a woman aged 50 to 60 in good health and CMV-seronegative. What was sequenced was PBMCs. This chain uses TRBV6-1 with TRBJ1-2, with D possibly matching TRBD1 (5 bases). The chain's CDR3 is CASSDRGRYGYTF. CDR3 sequence (DNA): TGTGCCAGCAGTGATAGGGGTCGTTATGGCTACACCTTC.